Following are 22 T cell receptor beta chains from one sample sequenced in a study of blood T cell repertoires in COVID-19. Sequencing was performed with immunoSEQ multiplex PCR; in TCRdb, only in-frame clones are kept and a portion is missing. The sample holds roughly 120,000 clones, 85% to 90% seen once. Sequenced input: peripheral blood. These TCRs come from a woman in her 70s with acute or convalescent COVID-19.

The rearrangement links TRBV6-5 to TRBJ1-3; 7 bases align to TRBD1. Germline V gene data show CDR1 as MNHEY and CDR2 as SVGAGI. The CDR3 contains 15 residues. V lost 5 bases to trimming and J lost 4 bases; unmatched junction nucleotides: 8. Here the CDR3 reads CASSTSGTEGNTIYF. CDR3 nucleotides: TGTGCCAGCAGTACCTCCGGGACAGAAGGAAACACCATATATTTT.

Written as DNA, the CDR3 is TGTGCCAGCTCACCGTTACAGGGGGCGAGCGGAAACACCATATATTTT. Translation: CASSPLQGASGNTIYF. This chain joins TRBV18 and TRBJ1-3; the match to TRBD1 covers 9 bases. The V and J ends lost 3 bases and 4 bases, in that order; junction bases with no gene match: 7. Germline V gives CDR1 KGHSH, CDR2 LQKENI. The CDR3 totals 16 residues.

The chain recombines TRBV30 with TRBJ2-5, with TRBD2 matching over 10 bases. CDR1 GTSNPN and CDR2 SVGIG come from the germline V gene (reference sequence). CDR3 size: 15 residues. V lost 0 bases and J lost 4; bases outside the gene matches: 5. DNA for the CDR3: TGTGCCTGGAGTGTACCAGCGGGGGGGAGAGAGACCCAGTACTTC. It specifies CAWSVPAGGRETQYF.

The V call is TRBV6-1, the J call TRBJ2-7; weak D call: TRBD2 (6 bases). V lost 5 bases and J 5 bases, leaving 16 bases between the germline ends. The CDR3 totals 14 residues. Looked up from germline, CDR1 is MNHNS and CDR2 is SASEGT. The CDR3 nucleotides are TGTGCCAGCAGTCCGATCCCGGGGAGGAACGAGCAGTACTTC. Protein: CASSPIPGRNEQYF.

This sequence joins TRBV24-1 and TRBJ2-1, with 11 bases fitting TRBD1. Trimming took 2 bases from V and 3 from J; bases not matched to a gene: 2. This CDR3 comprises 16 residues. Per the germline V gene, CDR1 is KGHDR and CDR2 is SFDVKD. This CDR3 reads CATSDSGQGDYNEQFF. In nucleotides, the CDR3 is TGTGCCACCAGTGATTCGGGACAGGGGGACTACAATGAGCAGTTCTTC.

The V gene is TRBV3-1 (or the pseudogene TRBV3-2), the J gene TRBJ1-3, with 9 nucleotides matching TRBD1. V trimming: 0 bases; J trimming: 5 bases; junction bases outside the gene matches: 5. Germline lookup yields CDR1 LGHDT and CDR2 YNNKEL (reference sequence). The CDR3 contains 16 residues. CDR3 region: CASSQEGTGLRNTIYF. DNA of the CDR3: TGTGCCAGCAGCCAAGAGGGGACAGGGCTCAGAAACACCATATATTTT.

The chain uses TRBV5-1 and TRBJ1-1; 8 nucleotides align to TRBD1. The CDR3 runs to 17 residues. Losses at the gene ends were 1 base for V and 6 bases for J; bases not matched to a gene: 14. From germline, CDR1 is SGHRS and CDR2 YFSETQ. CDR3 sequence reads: CASSLTARQGQLAEAFF. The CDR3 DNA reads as TGCGCCAGCAGCTTGACCGCCCGACAGGGGCAGCTGGCTGAAGCTTTCTTT.

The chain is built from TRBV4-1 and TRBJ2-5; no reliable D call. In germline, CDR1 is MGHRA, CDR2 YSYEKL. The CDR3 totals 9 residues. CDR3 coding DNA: TGCGCTCTCAACGGGACCCAGTACTTC. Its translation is CALNGTQYF.

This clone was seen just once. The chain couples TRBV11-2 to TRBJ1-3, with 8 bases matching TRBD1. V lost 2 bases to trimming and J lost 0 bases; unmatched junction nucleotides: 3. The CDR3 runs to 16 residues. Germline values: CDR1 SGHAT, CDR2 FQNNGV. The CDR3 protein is CASSLITGGSGNTIYF. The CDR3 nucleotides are TGTGCCAGCAGCTTAATAACAGGGGGCTCTGGAAACACCATATATTTT.

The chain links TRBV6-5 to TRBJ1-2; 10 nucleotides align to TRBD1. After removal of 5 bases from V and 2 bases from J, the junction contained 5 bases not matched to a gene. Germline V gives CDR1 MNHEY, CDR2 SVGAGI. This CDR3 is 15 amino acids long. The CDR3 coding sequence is TGTGCCAGCAGTACACTGGGACAGGGGAACTATGGCTACACCTTC. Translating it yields CASSTLGQGNYGYTF.

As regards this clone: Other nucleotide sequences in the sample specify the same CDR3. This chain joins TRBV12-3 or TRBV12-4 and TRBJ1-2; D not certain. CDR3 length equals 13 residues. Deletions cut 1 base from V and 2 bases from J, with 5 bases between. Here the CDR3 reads CASSLGRNYGYTF. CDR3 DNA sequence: TGTGCCAGCAGTTTAGGCAGAAACTATGGCTACACCTTC.

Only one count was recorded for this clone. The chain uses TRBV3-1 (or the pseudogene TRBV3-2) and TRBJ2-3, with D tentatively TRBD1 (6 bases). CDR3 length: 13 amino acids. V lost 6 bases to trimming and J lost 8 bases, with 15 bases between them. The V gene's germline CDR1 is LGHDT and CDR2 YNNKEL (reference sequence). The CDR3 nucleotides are TGTGCCAGCAGTCCTGCTGGGGGCACTACGCAGTATTTT. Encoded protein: CASSPAGGTTQYF.

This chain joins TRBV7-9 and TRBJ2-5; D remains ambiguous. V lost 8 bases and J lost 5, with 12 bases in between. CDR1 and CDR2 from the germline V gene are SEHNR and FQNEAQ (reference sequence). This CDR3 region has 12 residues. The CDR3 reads CASHGESETQYF. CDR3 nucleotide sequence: TGTGCCAGCCACGGAGAAAGCGAGACCCAGTACTTC.

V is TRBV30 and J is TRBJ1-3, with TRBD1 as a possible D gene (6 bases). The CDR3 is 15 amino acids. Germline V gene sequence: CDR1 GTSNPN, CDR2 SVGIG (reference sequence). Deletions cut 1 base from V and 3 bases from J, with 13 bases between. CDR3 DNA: TGTGCCTGGAGTGACCGGGACATAGGTGGAAACACCATATATTTT. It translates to CAWSDRDIGGNTIYF.

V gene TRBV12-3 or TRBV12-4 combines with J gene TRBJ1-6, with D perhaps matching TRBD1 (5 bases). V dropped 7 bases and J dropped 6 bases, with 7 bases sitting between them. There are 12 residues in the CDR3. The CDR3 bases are TGTGCCAGCAAGCAGGGTAATTCACCCCTCCACTTT. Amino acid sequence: CASKQGNSPLHF.

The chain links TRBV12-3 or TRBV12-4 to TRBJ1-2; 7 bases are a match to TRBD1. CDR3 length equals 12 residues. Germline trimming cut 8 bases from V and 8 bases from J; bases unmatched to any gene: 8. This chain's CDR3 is CASQDRAGGYTF. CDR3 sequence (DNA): TGTGCCAGCCAAGACAGGGCTGGCGGCTACACCTTC.

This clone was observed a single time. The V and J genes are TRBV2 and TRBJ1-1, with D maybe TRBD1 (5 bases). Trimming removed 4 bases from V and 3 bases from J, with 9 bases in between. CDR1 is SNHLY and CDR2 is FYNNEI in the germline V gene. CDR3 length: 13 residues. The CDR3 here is CASSVGGDTEAFF. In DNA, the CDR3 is TGTGCCAGCAGTGTCGGGGGGGACACTGAAGCTTTCTTT.

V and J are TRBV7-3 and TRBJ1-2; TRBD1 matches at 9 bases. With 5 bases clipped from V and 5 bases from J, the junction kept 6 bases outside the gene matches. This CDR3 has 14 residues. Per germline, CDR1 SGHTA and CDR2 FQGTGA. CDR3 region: CASSLGQGEYGYTF. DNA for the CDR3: TGTGCCAGCAGCCTGGGACAGGGAGAGTATGGCTACACCTTC.

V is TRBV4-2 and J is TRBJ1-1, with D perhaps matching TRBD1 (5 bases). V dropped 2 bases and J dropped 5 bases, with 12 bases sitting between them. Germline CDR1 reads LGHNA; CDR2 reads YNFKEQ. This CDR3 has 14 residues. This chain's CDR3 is CASSQLGAPTEAFF. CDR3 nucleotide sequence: TGTGCCAGCAGCCAATTAGGGGCACCAACTGAAGCTTTCTTT.

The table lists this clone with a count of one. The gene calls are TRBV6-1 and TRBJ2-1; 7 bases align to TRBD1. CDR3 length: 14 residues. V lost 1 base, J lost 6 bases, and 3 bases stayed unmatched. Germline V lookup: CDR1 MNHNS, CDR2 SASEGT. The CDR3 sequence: CASSEGTGTNEQFF. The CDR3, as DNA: TGTGCCAGCAGTGAAGGGACAGGTACCAATGAGCAGTTCTTC.

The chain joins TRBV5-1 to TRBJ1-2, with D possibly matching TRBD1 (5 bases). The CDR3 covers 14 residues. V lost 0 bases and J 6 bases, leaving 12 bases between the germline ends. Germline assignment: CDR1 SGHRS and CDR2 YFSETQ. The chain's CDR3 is CASSLVGREDGYTF. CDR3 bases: TGCGCCAGCAGCTTGGTCGGCAGGGAGGATGGCTACACCTTC.

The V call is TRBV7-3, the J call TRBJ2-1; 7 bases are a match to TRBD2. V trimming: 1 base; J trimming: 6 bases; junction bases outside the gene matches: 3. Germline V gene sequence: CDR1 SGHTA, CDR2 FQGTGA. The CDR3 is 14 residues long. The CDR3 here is CASSLSRTSNEQFF. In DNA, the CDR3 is TGTGCCAGCAGCTTAAGCCGGACTAGCAATGAGCAGTTCTTC.